This T cell receptor beta chain was documented in a study of blood T cells in healthy people across ages. General observations from the study: More naive CD4+ cells and higher diversity were found in long-lived than in aged donors.

Points on this clonotype: Its target is not known.

V was pared by 4 bases and J by 6 bases, with 15 bases between. CDR1 is SNHLY, CDR2 FYNNEI, per germline. The CDR3 is 14 amino acids. Sample donors were healthy Caucasian individuals that came from Russia, aged about 6 to 95. Primers used in a second PCR of roughly 7 to 11 cycles were a sample-barcoded 5' primer and a J-beta primer mix. In TCRdb, the 5' RACE reads were re-called with MiXCR into one record per CDR3 protein. The data contain about 640,000 distinct CDR3 sequences, 58% of them seen just once; the ten biggest clones take up 30% to 40%. The TCR comes from a man aged 55 to 70 in good health. V and J are TRBV2 and TRBJ1-1; weak D call: TRBD1 (6 bases). The material sequenced was blood. The CDR3 sequence is CASSVGGLRAEAFF. CDR3 sequence (DNA): TGTGCCAGCAGTGTAGGGGGGCTGAGGGCTGAAGCTTTCTTT.